This T cell receptor (beta chain) was identified in a study of OX40 agonist ivuxolimab in advanced cancers. General study points: At doses 0.1 to 3.0 mg/kg, CD4+ and CD8+ clones expanded.

TCRdb keeps only in-frame clones here, not all; method: immunoSEQ multiplex PCR. The sample holds roughly 49,000 clones, about nine tenths seen once. About this clone itself: Its matching antigen is unknown.

The CDR3 runs to 13 residues. The germline V and J ends were trimmed by 7 bases and 3 bases, with 13 bases remaining between them. CDR1 is MNHEY and CDR2 is SMNVEV in the germline V gene (reference sequence). The specimen comprised CD4+ or CD8+ T cells sorted from blood, sampled in a trial of the OX40 agonist ivuxolimab. The clonotype originates from an adult with an advanced solid tumor such as melanoma, head and neck, liver or kidney cancer. This rearrangement joins TRBV27 to TRBJ2-7; D is perhaps TRBD1 (6 bases). CDR3: CASTDRSNYEQYF. CDR3 coding DNA: TGTGCCAGCACCGACAGGAGTAACTACGAGCAGTACTTC.